This paragraph covers one TCR beta chain sequence. This entry belongs to a study of blood T cell repertoires in COVID-19. Study overall: T cells, B-cell-depleted T cells, or PBMCs supplied cDNA or gDNA.

This CDR3 is built from 17 residues. J lost 7 bases, V lost 5 bases, and 16 bases had no gene match. Germline assignment: CDR1 SEHNR and CDR2 FQNEAQ (reference sequence). Sequencing was performed with immunoSEQ multiplex PCR; in TCRdb, only in-frame clones are kept and a portion is missing. The table records around 360,000 clones, around 87% of them present only once. This TCR derives from a man aged 40-49 years in a cohort exposed to, infected with or recovered from COVID-19 (not recorded which). V is TRBV7-9 and J is TRBJ2-2, with 7 nucleotides matching TRBD1. Source material: PBMCs or T cells enriched from blood (not recorded which). Here the CDR3 reads CASSPPRDRESGGELFF. CDR3 DNA sequence: TGTGCCAGCAGCCCCCCCCGAGACAGGGAATCGGGCGGGGAGCTGTTTTTT.